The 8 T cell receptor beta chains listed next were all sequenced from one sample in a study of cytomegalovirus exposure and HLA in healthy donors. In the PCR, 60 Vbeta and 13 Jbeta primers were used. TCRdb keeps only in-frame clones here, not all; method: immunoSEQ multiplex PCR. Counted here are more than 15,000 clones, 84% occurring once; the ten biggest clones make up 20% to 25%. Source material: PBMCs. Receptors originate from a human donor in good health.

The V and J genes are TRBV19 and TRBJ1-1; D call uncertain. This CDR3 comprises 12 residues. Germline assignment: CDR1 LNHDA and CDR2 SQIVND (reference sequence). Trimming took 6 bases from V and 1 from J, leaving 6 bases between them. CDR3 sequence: CASRRKNTEAFF. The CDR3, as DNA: TGTGCCAGTAGGCGGAAGAACACTGAAGCTTTCTTT.

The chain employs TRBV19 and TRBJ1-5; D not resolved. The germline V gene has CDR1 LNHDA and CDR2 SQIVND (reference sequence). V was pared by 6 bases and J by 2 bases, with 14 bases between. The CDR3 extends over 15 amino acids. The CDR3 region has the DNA TGTGCCAGTAGCCCGGGTCGAAACCGCAATCAGCCCCAGCATTTT. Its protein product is CASSPGRNRNQPQHF.

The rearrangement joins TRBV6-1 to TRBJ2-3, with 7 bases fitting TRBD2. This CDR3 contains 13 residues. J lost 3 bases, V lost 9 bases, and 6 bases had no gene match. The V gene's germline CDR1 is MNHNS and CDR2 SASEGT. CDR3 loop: CARGGFMTDTQYF. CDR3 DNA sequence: TGTGCCAGGGGGGGGTTCATGACAGATACGCAGTATTTT.

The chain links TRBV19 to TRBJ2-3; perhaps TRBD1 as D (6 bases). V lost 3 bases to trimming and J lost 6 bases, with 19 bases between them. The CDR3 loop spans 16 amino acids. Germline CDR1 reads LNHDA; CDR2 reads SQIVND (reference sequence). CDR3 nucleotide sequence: TGTGCCAGTAGTATGGCTGACAGGAGTCGAGGGGATACGCAGTATTTT. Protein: CASSMADRSRGDTQYF.

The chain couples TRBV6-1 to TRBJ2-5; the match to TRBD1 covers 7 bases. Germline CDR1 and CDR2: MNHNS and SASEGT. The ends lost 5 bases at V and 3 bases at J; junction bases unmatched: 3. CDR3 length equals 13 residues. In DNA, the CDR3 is TGTGCCAGCAGTCGAGACAGGGAAGAGACCCAGTACTTC. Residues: CASSRDREETQYF.

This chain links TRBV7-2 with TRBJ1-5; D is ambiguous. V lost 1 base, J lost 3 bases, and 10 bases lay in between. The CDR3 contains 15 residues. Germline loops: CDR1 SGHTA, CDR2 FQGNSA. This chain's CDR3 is CASSLDGGPNQPQHF. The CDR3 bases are TGTGCCAGCAGCTTAGACGGCGGGCCCAATCAGCCCCAGCATTTT.

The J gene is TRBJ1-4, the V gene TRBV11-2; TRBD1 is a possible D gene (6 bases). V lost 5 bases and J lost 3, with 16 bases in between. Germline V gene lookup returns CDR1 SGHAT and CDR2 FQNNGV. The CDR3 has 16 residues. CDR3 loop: CASSPRRGRANEKLFF. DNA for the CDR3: TGTGCCAGCAGCCCCCGGAGGGGGAGGGCTAATGAAAAACTGTTTTTT.

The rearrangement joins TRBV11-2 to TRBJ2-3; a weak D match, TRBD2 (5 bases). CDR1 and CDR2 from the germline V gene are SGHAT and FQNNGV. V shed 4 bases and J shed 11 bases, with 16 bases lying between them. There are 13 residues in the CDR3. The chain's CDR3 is CASSSGVSGRQYF. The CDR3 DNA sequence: TGTGCCAGCAGCTCCGGGGTCTCGGGGAGGCAGTATTTT.